A single sample gave rise to the 18 T cell receptor beta chains below, sequenced in a study of cytomegalovirus exposure and HLA in healthy donors. Assay used: immunoSEQ multiplex PCR; TCRdb lists only in-frame clones, some missing. Among about 140,000 clones listed, approximately 94% were seen once. What was sequenced was PBMCs. These receptors were obtained from a man in his late teens or twenties in good health and CMV-seropositive.

The gene calls are TRBV28 and TRBJ1-4; possibly TRBD1 for D (5 bases). The V gene lost 6 bases and the J gene lost 7 bases, with 18 bases spanning the gap. CDR3 length equals 15 residues. Germline loops: CDR1 MDHEN, CDR2 SYDVKM. The CDR3 bases are TGTGCCAGCAGACCCTGGGGGAGGGTTACTGAAAAACTGTTTTTT. It encodes CASRPWGRVTEKLFF. The complete variable domain, with remaining parts taken from reference TRBV28 and TRBJ1-4, reads DVKVTQSSRYLVKRTGEKVFLECVQDMDHENMFWYRQDPGLGLRLIYFSYDVKMKEKGDIPEGYSVSREKKERFSLILESASTNQTSMYLCASRPWGRVTEKLFFGSGTQLSVL.

The rearrangement joins TRBV7-9 to TRBJ1-1; possible D gene TRBD1, 5 bases. The CDR3 is made up of 15 amino acids. The germline gives CDR1 SEHNR, CDR2 FQNEAQ (reference sequence). Trimming pared 5 bases from V and 2 bases from J, leaving 15 bases between. This chain's CDR3 is CASSPRQRLNTEAFF. Here the CDR3 DNA reads TGTGCCAGCAGCCCCCGACAGAGGCTTAACACTGAAGCTTTCTTT.

V usage is TRBV7-3 and J usage is TRBJ2-7, with D possibly matching TRBD2 (5 bases). The V end was cut by 4 bases, the J end by 0 bases, with 7 bases between. The CDR3 is made up of 13 amino acids. Per the germline V gene, CDR1 is SGHTA and CDR2 is FQGTGA. The CDR3 coding sequence is TGTGCCAGCAGCTCCGGAGGCTCCTACGAGCAGTACTTC. Translating it yields CASSSGGSYEQYF. The variable domain in full, with the rest retrieved from reference TRBV7-3 and TRBJ2-7, is GAGVSQTPSNKVTEKGKYVELRCDPISGHTALYWYRQSLGQGPEFLIYFQGTGAADDSGLPNDRFFAVRPEGSVSTLKIQRTERGDSAVYLCASSSGGSYEQYFGPGTRLTVT.

There are a few counts of this clone. The chain carries TRBV30 and TRBJ1-5, with 9 bases that match TRBD1. Unmatched junction bases numbered 7, after V lost 0 bases and J lost 4 bases. The germline CDR1 and CDR2 sequences are GTSNPN and SVGIG (reference sequence). This CDR3 is 16 amino acids long. This CDR3 is CAWSVKGTGLNQPQHF. The CDR3 region has the DNA TGTGCCTGGAGTGTAAAGGGGACAGGGCTTAATCAGCCCCAGCATTTT.

The chain carries TRBV6-5 and TRBJ2-1; 9 bases are a match to TRBD2. V shed 6 bases, J shed 4 bases, and the junction held 7 bases outside the gene matches. The CDR3 totals 15 residues. Germline CDR1 is MNHEY and CDR2 is SVGAGI. The CDR3 DNA follows: TGTGCCAGCAGCCGACTAGCGGCTCTTTACAATGAGCAGTTCTTC. Encoded protein: CASSRLAALYNEQFF.

The V gene is TRBV28, the J gene TRBJ2-3; TRBD2 aligns across 11 bases. CDR1 is MDHEN and CDR2 is SYDVKM in the germline V gene. Trimming cost V 0 bases and J 4 bases; bases outside gene matches: 6. The CDR3 extends over 17 amino acids. Here the CDR3 reads CASSLWSSGRASDTQYF. DNA of the CDR3: TGTGCCAGCAGTTTATGGAGTAGCGGGAGGGCCTCAGATACGCAGTATTTT.

V is TRBV7-3 and J is TRBJ2-1, with 9 bases matching TRBD1. V was clipped by 2 bases and J by 8 bases; unmatched bases: 7. The CDR3 loop spans 15 amino acids. Germline V CDR1 and CDR2: SGHTA, FQGTGA. The CDR3 reads CASSLVGQGSHEQFF. The DNA for the CDR3 is TGTGCCAGCAGCTTAGTCGGACAGGGGAGCCATGAGCAGTTCTTC.

The V gene is TRBV28, the J gene TRBJ1-1; D unresolved. The germline gives CDR1 MDHEN, CDR2 SYDVKM. Trimming removed 11 bases at V and 0 bases at J, with 13 bases between. There are 13 residues in the CDR3. This CDR3 is CASRAGVNTEAFF. The CDR3, as DNA: TGTGCCTCAAGGGCGGGAGTGAACACTGAAGCTTTCTTT.

CDR3 residues: CASSALRGLSGNTIYF. The CDR3 bases are TGTGCCAGCAGCGCGCTCAGGGGGCTGAGCGGAAACACCATATATTTT. This chain joins TRBV9 and TRBJ1-3; TRBD1 aligns across 8 bases. Germline values: CDR1 SGDLS, CDR2 YYNGEE. J was trimmed by 4 bases and V by 3 bases; bases with no gene match: 9. CDR3 length equals 16 residues.

This clone showed up just a few times. V gene TRBV4-1 combines with J gene TRBJ1-1, with TRBD1 as a possible D gene (5 bases). Germline CDR1 is MGHRA and CDR2 is YSYEKL. The CDR3 has 13 residues. V lost 0 bases to trimming and J lost 9 bases, with 11 bases between them. The chain's CDR3 is CASSQEQGAKAFF. The CDR3 bases are TGCGCCAGCAGCCAAGAGCAGGGCGCGAAAGCTTTCTTT.

This rearrangement joins TRBV2 to TRBJ2-7, with 9 bases that match TRBD1. The germline gives CDR1 SNHLY, CDR2 FYNNEI. After removal of 4 bases from V and 2 bases from J, the junction contained 6 bases not matched to a gene. This CDR3 is 15 amino acids long. Here the CDR3 DNA reads TGTGCCAGCAGTGTAGGAACAGGGGGCCCCTACGAGCAGTACTTC. Amino acids: CASSVGTGGPYEQYF.

This clone was counted once. The V and J genes are TRBV27 and TRBJ1-2; weak D call: TRBD1 (5 bases). The V gene's germline CDR1 is MNHEY and CDR2 SMNVEV (reference sequence). Trimming took off 5 bases at V and 5 bases at J, with 24 bases between the two ends. The CDR3 has 17 residues. The chain's CDR3 is CASSPRTLGGRGYGYTF. The CDR3 nucleotides are TGTGCCAGCAGTCCCCGGACACTAGGAGGGCGGGGTTATGGCTACACCTTC.

In its sample, this clone was seen once. The V call is TRBV27, the J call TRBJ2-7; 9 positions agree with TRBD1. Germline CDR1 and CDR2: MNHEY and SMNVEV (reference sequence). This CDR3 has 14 amino acids. Germline trimming cut 2 bases from V and 5 bases from J; bases unmatched to any gene: 4. The CDR3 loop is CASSLIQGAHEQYF. DNA for the CDR3: TGTGCCAGCAGTTTAATACAGGGGGCCCACGAGCAGTACTTC.

The CDR3 region is CASSPGGHLYEQYF. The CDR3 nucleotides are TGTGCCAGCAGCCCCGGCGGGCACCTTTACGAGCAGTACTTC. This rearrangement joins TRBV7-2 to TRBJ2-7; D is perhaps TRBD2 (5 bases). The V gene lost 5 bases and the J gene lost 4 bases, with 15 bases spanning the gap. Germline-derived CDR1 and CDR2 are SGHTA and FQGNSA. The CDR3 sequence is 14 residues long.

This clone was recorded only once. CDR3 sequence: CASSLDGTGNEKLFF. The CDR3 DNA sequence: TGTGCCAGCAGCTTGGACGGGACAGGGAATGAAAAACTGTTTTTT. The gene calls are TRBV5-4 and TRBJ1-4; the match to TRBD1 covers 9 bases. V shed 0 bases and J 5 bases; nucleotides not matched to a gene: 2. The germline V gene has CDR1 SGHNT and CDR2 YYREEE (reference sequence). The CDR3 spans 15 residues.

In regard to this clone: Other nucleotide sequences in the sample specify the same CDR3. The CDR3 spells CASSTGTGGAETQYF. The CDR3 region has the DNA TGTGCCAGCAGTACCGGGACAGGGGGCGCCGAGACCCAGTACTTC. The V gene is TRBV27, the J gene TRBJ2-5; TRBD1 matches at 12 bases. The germline V gene encodes CDR1 MNHEY and CDR2 SMNVEV (reference sequence). This CDR3 has 15 residues. V lost 5 bases, J lost 5 bases, and 6 bases stayed unmatched.

This chain uses TRBV10-3 with TRBJ1-5; 8 bases fit TRBD1. The CDR3 runs 14 residues. Germline CDR1 ENHRY, CDR2 SYGVKD. Unmatched junction bases numbered 8, after V lost 10 bases and J lost 3 bases. CDR3 sequence (DNA): TGTGCCACTGGGACAGGTGACCTCAATCAGCCCCAGCATTTT. It codes for CATGTGDLNQPQHF.

This chain uses TRBV30 with TRBJ1-1; D gene ambiguous. Trimming shortened V by 2 bases and J by 4 bases, and 5 bases separated the two germline ends. The V gene's germline CDR1 is GTSNPN and CDR2 SVGIG (reference sequence). The CDR3 has 11 residues. CDR3 residues: CAWSFITEAFF. CDR3 bases: TGTGCCTGGAGTTTCATCACTGAAGCTTTCTTT.